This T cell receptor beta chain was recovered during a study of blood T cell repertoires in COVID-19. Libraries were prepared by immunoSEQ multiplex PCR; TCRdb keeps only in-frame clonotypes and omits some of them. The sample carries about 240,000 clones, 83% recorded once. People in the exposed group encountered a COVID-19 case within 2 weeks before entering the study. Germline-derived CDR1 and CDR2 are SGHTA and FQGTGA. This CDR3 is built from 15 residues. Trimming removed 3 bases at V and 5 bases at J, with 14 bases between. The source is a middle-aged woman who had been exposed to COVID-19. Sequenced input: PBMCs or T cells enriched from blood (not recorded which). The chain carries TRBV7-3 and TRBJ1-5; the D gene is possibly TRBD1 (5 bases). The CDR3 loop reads CASSLQGGRDQPQHF. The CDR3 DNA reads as TGTGCCAGCAGCTTGCAGGGAGGGCGCGATCAGCCCCAGCATTTT.